This T cell receptor (beta chain) came from a study of OX40 agonist ivuxolimab in advanced cancers. Notes on the study in general: Clones of CD4+ and CD8+ blood T cells grew by week 6 at doses of 0.1 to 3.0 mg/kg.

The CDR3 spans 17 residues. From germline, CDR1 is SNHLY and CDR2 FYNNEI. Trimming cost V 8 bases and J 0 bases, with 19 bases left between them. This clone was seen more than once but under ten times. Antigen unknown. The table came from immunoSEQ multiplex PCR; TCRdb's copy has only in-frame clones and leaves some out. The sample includes approximately 52,000 clones, 65% to 85% seen only once; the top ten take approximately 4.1%. The TCR originated in an adult with an advanced solid tumor such as melanoma, head and neck, liver or kidney cancer. The sequenced sample was CD4+ or CD8+ T cells sorted from blood, obtained in a trial of the OX40 agonist ivuxolimab. The chain joins TRBV2 to TRBJ1-4, with D possibly TRBD1 on 5 matching bases. In DNA, the CDR3 is TGTGCCAGCTGCCCGAGCGGGGCGCCCGCAACTAATGAAAAACTGTTTTTT. It translates to CASCPSGAPATNEKLFF.